The 7 T cell receptor beta chains reported below all come from one sample, sequenced in a study of T cell repertoires in cytomegalovirus infection. These receptors have no identified antigens. TCRdb reanalysed the reads using MiXCR and keeps one entry per CDR3 protein. The table shows a few hundred thousand distinct CDR3 sequences, with about 20% occurring only once. Material: cultured PBMCs, obtained from culture after CMV antigen stimulation. These receptors were obtained from a human donor in good health (CMV status not recorded). Some clones in this sample may be carry-over from other donors' samples.

CDR3 protein: CASTKLDRGGQPQHF. The CDR3 DNA sequence: TGTGCCAGCACCAAATTAGACAGGGGGGGTCAGCCCCAGCATTTT. The chain links TRBV6-1 to TRBJ1-5; TRBD1 matches 9 bases. The junction had 10 bases not matched to a gene; V was cut back by 7 bases and J by 6 bases. CDR3 length equals 15 residues. CDR1 MNHNS and CDR2 SASEGT come from the germline V gene.

The rearrangement joins TRBV9 to TRBJ2-5; D is possibly TRBD1 (5 bases). CDR3 length: 15 residues. V gave up 0 bases and J gave up 2 bases, with 11 bases separating them. Germline CDR1 is SGDLS and CDR2 is YYNGEE. Here the CDR3 reads CASSVDGQGQETQYF. CDR3 DNA: TGTGCCAGCAGCGTAGATGGGCAGGGACAAGAGACCCAGTACTTC.

This clonotype showed up just a few times. V gene TRBV20-1 combines with J gene TRBJ2-5, with TRBD2 matching 10 bases. Germline V gives CDR1 DFQATT, CDR2 SNEGSKA (reference sequence). The CDR3 sequence is 15 residues long. J gave up 2 bases and V 6 bases, and 9 bases lay outside the gene matches. CDR3 in amino acids: CSASNSGRLQETQYF. CDR3 nucleotides: TGCAGTGCAAGTAATAGCGGGAGGCTGCAAGAGACCCAGTACTTC.

This sequence joins TRBV20-1 and TRBJ2-6; a possible D gene is TRBD2 (7 bases). The CDR3 totals 18 residues. Germline V gene lookup returns CDR1 DFQATT and CDR2 SNEGSKA (reference sequence). V was trimmed by 0 bases and J by 3 bases, leaving 18 bases between them. CDR3 amino acids: CSARDGGGAEGGANVLTF. In DNA, the CDR3 is TGCAGTGCTAGAGATGGGGGGGGCGCTGAGGGTGGGGCCAACGTCCTGACTTTC.

This clonotype occurred many times. CDR3 amino acids: CASSLGGTSGSKEQFF. The CDR3 coding sequence is TGTGCCAGCAGCTTAGGGGGGACTAGCGGGAGTAAAGAGCAGTTCTTC. The chain uses TRBV7-2 and TRBJ2-1; 14 positions agree with TRBD2. This CDR3 region has 16 residues. From germline, CDR1 is SGHTA and CDR2 FQGNSA. The J segment lost 10 bases and the V segment lost 1 base, leaving 6 bases of the junction unmatched.

The V and J genes are TRBV11-2 and TRBJ2-4, with unresolved D. V was shortened by 5 bases and J by 5 bases, with 7 bases between the two germline ends. This CDR3 is 12 amino acids long. CDR1 and CDR2 from the germline V gene are SGHAT and FQNNGV. The CDR3: CASSREENIQYF. The CDR3 nucleotides are TGTGCCAGCAGCCGTGAAGAAAACATTCAGTACTTC. Looking up the rest from reference TRBV11-2 and TRBJ2-4 gives the full variable domain: EAGVAQSPRYKIIEKRQSVAFWCNPISGHATLYWYQQILGQGPKLLIQFQNNGVVDDSQLPKDRFSAERLKGVDSTLKIQPAKLEDSAVYLCASSREENIQYFGAGTRLSVL.

This clonotype has a handful of counts. The chain recombines TRBV6-1 with TRBJ2-2; 8 bases line up with TRBD2. Germline CDR1 MNHNS, CDR2 SASEGT. V gave up 6 bases and J gave up 0 bases; unmatched junction bases: 6. The CDR3 extends over 16 amino acids. The CDR3 DNA reads TGTGCCAGCAGAGATTATAGCGGGGCGAACACCGGGGAGCTGTTTTTT. This codes for CASRDYSGANTGELFF.